This T cell receptor beta chain was recorded in a study of shared clonotypes between healthy human individuals. Notes on this clone: Antigen unknown.

J was trimmed by 4 bases and V by 6 bases; bases with no gene match: 8. The CDR3 sequence is 15 residues long. Germline V lookup: CDR1 MNHNY, CDR2 SVGAGI (reference sequence). In the study's own analysis: Filtering of immunoSEQ junctional sequences could not match full-length read filtering. TCRdb's copy holds only in-frame clones and misses some; the assay was immunoSEQ multiplex PCR. The V and J calls and clone size were taken over from that table, and D and trimming were inferred from the DNA. The sample has 2.5 million or so clones, around nine tenths seen once. The study, taken as a whole, reports: Sharing across four donors was highest in naive CD4 (around 5%) and lowest in memory CD8 (roughly 0.4%).

Source material: naive CD4+ T cells sorted from blood. Indicated subset: CD45RA+ positively selected. The clonotype originates from a young man in good health. V and J are TRBV6-6 and TRBJ2-5; 10 positions match TRBD1. This chain's CDR3 is CASSLGTGVGETQYF. CDR3 DNA sequence: TGTGCCAGCAGCCTAGGGACAGGGGTTGGAGAGACCCAGTACTTC.